These 29 T cell receptor beta chains were all obtained from the same sample, sequenced in a study of human T cells and chemical hapten exposure. TCRdb processed the RACE reads anew with MiXCR; each CDR3 protein has one entry. The top ten hold around 1.6% of the sample, which has around 60,000 distinct CDR3 sequences, around 6.6% seen once. As for time point: pre-sensitization, week 0. Treatment noted: therapeutic diphenylcyclopropenone sensitization with weekly scalp DPC. The sequences come from whole blood, collected in connection with sensitization to the hapten diphenylcyclopropenone (DPC). These receptors were obtained from a woman aged 25 to 39 with alopecia areata. Some clones in this sample may be carry-over from other donors' samples.

This clonotype showed up many times. The CDR3 here is CAAAQVIGYTEAFF. Written as DNA, the CDR3 is TGTGCCGCCGCCCAGGTCATAGGGTACACTGAAGCTTTCTTT. The chain joins TRBV2 to TRBJ1-1; D is unclear. Trimming stripped 11 bases from V and 3 bases from J, with 19 bases between. Germline CDR1 reads SNHLY; CDR2 reads FYNNEI. The CDR3 contains 14 residues. Using reference TRBV2 and TRBJ1-1 for the parts outside the CDR3, the full variable domain is EPEVTQTPSHQVTQMGQEVILRCVPISNHLYFYWYRQILGQKVEFLVSFYNNEISEKSEIFDDQFSVERPDGSNFTLKIRSTKLEDSAMYFCAAAQVIGYTEAFFGQGTRLTVV.

This clonotype was seen more than once but under ten times. The chain carries TRBV18 and TRBJ2-4, with 7 bases fitting TRBD1. The CDR3 length is 16 residues. V lost 0 bases to trimming and J lost 5 bases; unmatched junction nucleotides: 7. Germline V gene lookup returns CDR1 KGHSH and CDR2 LQKENI. CDR3 in DNA: TGTGCCAGCTCACCACCCCCCCACAGGGGTCAAAACATTCAGTACTTC. Encoded protein: CASSPPPHRGQNIQYF. The full variable domain, in which reference TRBV18 and TRBJ2-4 provide the parts outside the CDR3, is NAGVMQNPRHLVRRRGQEARLRCSPMKGHSHVYWYRQLPEEGLKFMVYLQKENIIDESGMPKERFSAEFPKEGPSILRIQQVVRGDSAAYFCASSPPPHRGQNIQYFGAGTRLSVL.

This clonotype was recorded at least ten times. V and J are TRBV10-3 and TRBJ2-7, with D possibly TRBD1 on 6 matching bases. V was pared by 4 bases and J by 9 bases, with 16 bases between. Germline lookup yields CDR1 ENHRY and CDR2 SYGVKD. CDR3 length: 13 amino acids. In nucleotides, the CDR3 is TGTGCCATCAGTGGGACAGATAAACGGGGGCAGTACTTC. It encodes CAISGTDKRGQYF.

This clonotype occurred many times. The rearrangement links TRBV5-6 to TRBJ2-4; 8 nucleotides agree with TRBD2. V trimming: 4 bases; J trimming: 4 bases; junction bases outside the gene matches: 7. Germline CDR1 reads SGHDT; CDR2 reads YYEEEE. The CDR3 runs 15 residues. In DNA, the CDR3 is TGTGCCAGCAGCCGACAGACTAGCGCAAAAAACATTCAGTACTTC. The encoded protein is CASSRQTSAKNIQYF.

This clonotype was picked up many times. The V call is TRBV6-5, the J call TRBJ1-6; D gene uncertain. V was cut by 4 bases and J by 4 bases, with 8 bases left in between. The CDR3 runs to 14 residues. From germline, CDR1 is MNHEY and CDR2 SVGAGI. The CDR3 region is CASSFQEYNSPLHF. The CDR3 nucleotides read TGTGCCAGCAGTTTTCAAGAGTATAATTCACCCCTCCACTTT.

The table lists this clonotype with many counts. The chain joins TRBV20-1 to TRBJ1-2, with D possibly TRBD1 on 5 matching bases. CDR1 is DFQATT and CDR2 is SNEGSKA in the germline V gene (reference sequence). CDR3 length: 16 residues. V was cut by 1 base and J by 1 base, with 16 bases left in between. The CDR3 here is CSARVLLQAINYGYTF. The DNA of the CDR3 is TGCAGTGCTAGAGTCTTACTACAGGCAATTAACTATGGCTACACCTTC.

The V gene is TRBV7-3, the J gene TRBJ2-7; tentatively, D is TRBD1 (6 bases). The CDR3 loop spans 15 amino acids. V lost 2 bases and J lost 0, with 11 bases in between. Germline V gene data show CDR1 as SGHTA and CDR2 as FQGTGA. The CDR3, as DNA: TGTGCCAGCAGCTTAGACGGGACACCCTCCTACGAGCAGTACTTC. Protein: CASSLDGTPSYEQYF.

This clonotype has a count of ten or more. This rearrangement joins TRBV21-1 to TRBJ2-3. TRBV21-1 is a pseudogene locus. There are 12 residues in the CDR3. The CDR3 loop is CASSTSTDTQYF. CDR3 bases: TGTGCCAGCAGCACCAGCACAGATACGCAGTATTTT.

This clonotype was detected only a few times. The V call is TRBV3-1, the J call TRBJ2-5, with TRBD2 identical over 9 bases. V lost 4 bases, J lost 6 bases, and 15 bases stayed unmatched. Germline assignment: CDR1 LGHDT and CDR2 YNNKEL (reference sequence). This CDR3 region has 17 residues. The CDR3 loop is CASSPQWSAGGGKTQYF. As DNA, the CDR3 is TGTGCCAGCAGCCCGCAATGGAGCGCGGGGGGGGGTAAGACCCAGTACTTC.

This clonotype was seen only a few times. The genes are TRBV5-6 and TRBJ1-1; no firm D call. Germline lookup yields CDR1 SGHDT and CDR2 YYEEEE. The V end was cut by 0 bases, the J end by 0 bases, with 15 bases between. CDR3 size: 17 residues. CDR3 amino acids: CASSLVGVILMNTEAFF. As DNA, the CDR3 is TGTGCCAGCAGCTTGGTTGGGGTCATACTTATGAACACTGAAGCTTTCTTT.

This clonotype appeared many times. V is TRBV19 and J is TRBJ1-1, with TRBD1 matching over 7 bases. The CDR3 loop spans 15 amino acids. CDR1 is LNHDA and CDR2 is SQIVND in the germline V gene (reference sequence). J was trimmed by 3 bases and V by 3 bases; bases with no gene match: 7. In DNA, the CDR3 is TGTGCCAGTAGTATCTCAGACAGGGCGCACACTGAAGCTTTCTTT. Amino acid sequence: CASSISDRAHTEAFF.

This clonotype occurred many times. The chain is built from TRBV7-2 and TRBJ2-1; 9 nucleotides agree with TRBD2. The germline V gene has CDR1 SGHTA and CDR2 FQGNSA. This CDR3 region has 16 residues. With V trimmed by 0 bases and J by 6 bases, 6 bases remained unmatched. CDR3 region: CASSLASGGNFNEQFF. The CDR3 coding sequence is TGTGCCAGCAGCTTAGCTAGCGGGGGTAACTTCAATGAGCAGTTCTTC.

This clonotype showed up many times. V and J are TRBV5-6 and TRBJ2-7; 7 bases fit TRBD1. V shed 3 bases, J shed 3 bases, and the junction held 12 bases outside the gene matches. The CDR3 covers 16 residues. Germline V gene lookup returns CDR1 SGHDT and CDR2 YYEEEE. The CDR3 DNA sequence: TGTGCCAGCAGCTCGTTTACGACAGGGATAATCTACGAGCAGTACTTC. Protein sequence: CASSSFTTGIIYEQYF.

This clonotype was recorded many times. V usage is TRBV27 and J usage is TRBJ2-7, with 10 nucleotides matching TRBD1. The germline gives CDR1 MNHEY, CDR2 SMNVEV (reference sequence). V trimming: 5 bases; J trimming: 4 bases; junction bases outside the gene matches: 5. There are 14 residues in the CDR3. CDR3 DNA sequence: TGTGCCAGCAGTGCCGGGACAGGGGTATACGAGCAGTACTTC. Encoded protein: CASSAGTGVYEQYF.

In this sample, this clonotype turned up many times. The chain links TRBV5-5 to TRBJ2-7, with D possibly being TRBD1 or TRBD2 (5 bases each). The V gene lost 3 bases and the J gene lost 3 bases, with 22 bases spanning the gap. The length of the CDR3 is 17 residues. CDR1 and CDR2 (germline): SGHKS, YYEKEE (reference sequence). CDR3 region: CASSWAGTRPSDYEQYF. CDR3 nucleotides: TGTGCCAGCAGCTGGGCTGGGACCAGGCCTTCGGACTACGAGCAGTACTTC.

The sample holds many counts of this clonotype. The chain has TRBV7-2 and TRBJ2-1; 13 bases align to TRBD2. CDR3 length: 16 residues. From germline, CDR1 is SGHTA and CDR2 FQGNSA. V lost 5 bases and J lost 7; bases outside the gene matches: 8. The CDR3: CASSPLLAGGRNEQFF. CDR3 in DNA: TGTGCCAGCAGCCCATTACTAGCGGGGGGGAGGAATGAGCAGTTCTTC.

This clonotype was detected a few times. The gene calls are TRBV19 and TRBJ1-6; TRBD1 aligns across 7 bases. CDR3 length equals 18 residues. The V gene's germline CDR1 is LNHDA and CDR2 SQIVND (reference sequence). V shed 6 bases and J 6 bases; nucleotides not matched to a gene: 17. The CDR3 nucleotides are TGTGCCAGTAGCAAGAGACAGGGCCCTTTCCGAGCTAATTCACCCCTCCACTTT. Protein: CASSKRQGPFRANSPLHF.

This clonotype has a count of ten or more. This chain uses TRBV12-3 or TRBV12-4 with TRBJ1-5; D gene uncertain. This CDR3 contains 13 residues. Trimming pared 3 bases from V and 6 bases from J, leaving 9 bases between. CDR3 amino acids: CASSFDGGQPQHF. CDR3 bases: TGTGCCAGCAGTTTTGACGGTGGTCAGCCCCAGCATTTT.

Ten or more counts support this clonotype. This chain joins TRBV15 and TRBJ2-5; possible D gene TRBD2, 7 bases. CDR1 is LNHNV and CDR2 is YYDKDF in the germline V gene (reference sequence). The CDR3 length is 20 residues. V lost 0 bases and J lost 4, with 27 bases in between. The CDR3 is CATSRDYPTWGGNVGETQYF. The CDR3 nucleotides read TGTGCCACCAGCAGAGATTACCCTACATGGGGGGGCAATGTCGGAGAGACCCAGTACTTC.

This clonotype was picked up many times. The rearrangement joins TRBV14 to TRBJ2-2; no reliable D call. Germline V gene lookup returns CDR1 SGHDN and CDR2 FVKESK. V gave up 4 bases and J gave up 3 bases, with 3 bases separating them. CDR3 length: 12 residues. Here the CDR3 DNA reads TGTGCCAGCAGCCGAGACACCGGGGAGCTGTTTTTT. Translated: CASSRDTGELFF.

This rearrangement joins TRBV30 to TRBJ1-6, with D maybe TRBD1 (5 bases). The CDR3 loop spans 12 amino acids. V dropped 3 bases and J dropped 14 bases, with 14 bases sitting between them. CDR1 is GTSNPN, CDR2 SVGIG, per germline (reference sequence). CDR3 region: CAWSLTRGALHF. DNA of the CDR3: TGTGCCTGGAGCCTAACGCGAGGGGCCCTCCACTTT.

This clonotype was seen many times. The V gene is TRBV20-1, the J gene TRBJ2-3; D call uncertain. The CDR3 length is 19 residues. Per germline, CDR1 DFQATT and CDR2 SNEGSKA (reference sequence). V was shortened by 6 bases and J by 4 bases, with 32 bases between the two germline ends. The DNA for the CDR3 is TGCAGTGCCTCGCTACGTTTTAAGCCATCCGCAAACCCGGCAGATACGCAGTATTTT. Its protein product is CSASLRFKPSANPADTQYF.

There are many counts of this clonotype. The chain is built from TRBV7-2 and TRBJ2-7, with 7 nucleotides matching TRBD2. This CDR3 comprises 13 residues. Germline V gives CDR1 SGHTA, CDR2 FQGNSA. The J segment lost 7 bases and the V segment lost 1 base, leaving 4 bases of the junction unmatched. For the CDR3, the DNA is TGTGCCAGCAGCTTAGGCGGGGGTAGTGAGCAGTACTTC. It translates to CASSLGGGSEQYF.

This clonotype was detected many times. The genes are TRBV29-1 and TRBJ2-3, with 8 nucleotides matching TRBD2. After removal of 1 base from V and 1 base from J, the junction contained 10 bases not matched to a gene. Germline assignment: CDR1 SQVTM and CDR2 ANQGSEA. The CDR3 runs to 17 residues. The CDR3, as DNA: TGCAGCGTTGAAGGTGGAGCGGGGGACCTTCGCACAGATACGCAGTATTTT. This codes for CSVEGGAGDLRTDTQYF.

This clonotype turned up a few times. The chain links TRBV11-2 to TRBJ2-3; perhaps TRBD1 as D (6 bases). Germline CDR1 and CDR2: SGHAT and FQNNGV. V shed 1 base and J shed 0 bases, with 14 bases lying between them. The CDR3 is 17 residues long. In DNA, the CDR3 is TGTGCCAGCAGCTTAGGGACCAGGGGCCCTAGCACAGATACGCAGTATTTT. Translated, it gives CASSLGTRGPSTDTQYF. The variable domain in full, with the rest retrieved from reference TRBV11-2 and TRBJ2-3, is EAGVAQSPRYKIIEKRQSVAFWCNPISGHATLYWYQQILGQGPKLLIQFQNNGVVDDSQLPKDRFSAERLKGVDSTLKIQPAKLEDSAVYLCASSLGTRGPSTDTQYFGPGTRLTVL.

This clonotype occurred many times. The chain combines TRBV6-1 with TRBJ1-2, with 10 bases aligning to TRBD1. The CDR3 extends over 16 amino acids. Germline V CDR1 and CDR2: MNHNS, SASEGT. V lost 3 bases and J lost 4; bases outside the gene matches: 8. The CDR3 coding sequence is TGTGCCAGCAGTGACCCAGGACAGGGGGTCGGCTATGGCTACACCTTC. The encoded protein is CASSDPGQGVGYGYTF.

This clonotype was detected once. Being one base from a much bigger clone, this may be a read error. The V gene is TRBV5-1, the J gene TRBJ2-3, with D possibly matching TRBD1 (6 bases). The CDR3 is 16 residues long. V gave up 4 bases and J gave up 2 bases, with 17 bases separating them. Germline V gene sequence: CDR1 SGHRS, CDR2 YFSETQ. CDR3 protein: CASSKGDKGSTDTQYF. As DNA, the CDR3 is TGCGCCAGCAGCAAAGGGGACAAAGGATCCACAGATACGCAGTATTTT. Using reference TRBV5-1 and TRBJ2-3 for the parts outside the CDR3, the full variable domain is KAGVTQTPRYLIKTRGQQVTLSCSPISGHRSVSWYQQTPGQGLQFLFEYFSETQRNKGNFPGRFSGRQFSNSRSEMNVSTLELGDSALYLCASSKGDKGSTDTQYFGPGTRLTVL.

This clonotype was observed many times. The V and J genes are TRBV5-1 and TRBJ1-6; D is undetermined. Germline CDR1 and CDR2: SGHRS and YFSETQ. CDR3 length: 13 residues. Trimming shortened V by 7 bases and J by 9 bases, and 14 bases separated the two germline ends. The CDR3 region is CASRPGGASPLHF. In DNA, the CDR3 is TGCGCCAGCCGGCCAGGCGGTGCTTCACCCCTCCACTTT.

This clonotype showed up many times. The chain has TRBV6-5 and TRBJ1-6; D gene unclear. Trimming left V 5 bases short and J 16 bases short, with 12 bases between. Looked up from germline, CDR1 is MNHEY and CDR2 is SVGAGI. This CDR3 region has 11 residues. The CDR3 DNA follows: TGTGCCAGCAGTAAATTCGGACGACTCCACTTT. Protein product: CASSKFGRLHF.